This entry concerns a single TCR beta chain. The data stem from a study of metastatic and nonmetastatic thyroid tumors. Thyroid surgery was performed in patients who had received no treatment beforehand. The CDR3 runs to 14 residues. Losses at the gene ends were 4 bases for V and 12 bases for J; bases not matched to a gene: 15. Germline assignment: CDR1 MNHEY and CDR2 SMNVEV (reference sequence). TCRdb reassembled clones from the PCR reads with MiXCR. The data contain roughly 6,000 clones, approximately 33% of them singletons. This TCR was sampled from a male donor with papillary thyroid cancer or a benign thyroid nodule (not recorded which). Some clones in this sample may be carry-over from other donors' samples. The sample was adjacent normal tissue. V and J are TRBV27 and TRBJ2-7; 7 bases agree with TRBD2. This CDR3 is CASSSNTPGGRRYF. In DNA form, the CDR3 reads TGTGCCAGCAGTTCTAATACTCCGGGAGGAAGGCGGTACTTC.